The sequence of this T cell receptor (beta chain) was determined in a study of blood T cell repertoires in COVID-19. Study-level information: Both acute and convalescent COVID-19 samples were obtained from the United States, Italy and Spain. Nucleic acid was either cDNA or gDNA, and it came from T cells, B-cell-depleted T cells, or PBMCs.

Per the authors' pipeline: The authors estimated nucleated cell counts from reference gene primer amplification. TCRdb keeps only in-frame clones here, not all; method: immunoSEQ multiplex PCR. V, J and clone size are taken as reported in that table, and D and trimming were inferred from the DNA itself. The sample carries 270,000 or so clones, about 89% recorded once. Germline V gene lookup returns CDR1 WNHNN and CDR2 SYGVQD (reference sequence). The CDR3 consists of 18 residues. After removal of 4 bases from V and 0 bases from J, the junction contained 8 bases not matched to a gene. This chain joins TRBV10-1 and TRBJ2-6, with 8 bases aligning to TRBD1. The sequence was obtained from a man between 40 and 49 years old with acute or convalescent COVID-19. The sample comprised peripheral blood. This CDR3 reads CASSASGTGLSGANVLTF. CDR3 sequence (DNA): TGCGCCAGCAGTGCCTCCGGGACAGGCCTCTCTGGGGCCAACGTCCTGACTTTC.